The rows below give T cell receptor beta chains drawn from one sample of a study of blood T cell repertoires in COVID-19. Method: immunoSEQ multiplex PCR; TCRdb's copy keeps in-frame clones and lacks some. The profile covers some 74,000 clones, with 70% to 90% appearing a single time and roughly 4.8% taken by the ten largest. The sample taken for sequencing was peripheral blood. The origin of the receptors is a woman older than 75 with active or convalescent COVID-19. The CDR3 runs from the conserved cysteine through the conserved F or W. A D gene is named only where the DNA matches it firmly. Rows may omit the clone size; those that give it use once, few, many or a size class.

j_call | v_call | d_call | clone_size | cdr3_aa | cdr3_nt
TRBJ1-2 | TRBV5-1 | - | - | CASAVEGSYTF | TGCGCCAGCGCCGTAGAGGGTAGCTACACCTTC
TRBJ1-1 | TRBV19 | - | - | CASSMGLSDSWAEAFF | TGTGCCAGTAGTATGGGACTCTCAGATTCGTGGGCTGAAGCTTTCTTT
TRBJ1-5 | TRBV6-1 | TRBD1 | - | CASSKGGDRSGNQPQHF | TGTGCCAGCAGTAAAGGGGGGGACAGGTCTGGCAATCAGCCCCAGCATTTT
TRBJ1-2 | TRBV30 | - | - | CAWNRVENGYTF | TGTGCCTGGAACAGGGTCGAAAATGGCTACACCTTC
TRBJ2-5 | TRBV7-2 | TRBD2 | - | CASSLVASGFLETQYF | TGTGCCAGCAGCTTAGTTGCTAGCGGGTTCTTAGAGACCCAGTACTTC
TRBJ1-1 | TRBV7-2 | - | - | CASSLGPGDTEAFF | TGTGCCAGCAGCTTAGGACCAGGGGACACTGAAGCTTTCTTT
TRBJ2-5 | TRBV18 | TRBD2 | - | CASSPGLQETQYF | TGTGCCAGCTCACCGGGACTACAAGAGACCCAGTACTTC
TRBJ1-2 | TRBV28 | - | - | CASRLTANYGYTF | TGTGCCAGCAGATTGACAGCTAACTATGGCTACACCTTC
TRBJ2-1 | TRBV11-2 | TRBD2 | - | CASSPGGGGRLIGNEQFF | TGTGCCAGCAGCCCCGGGGGCGGGGGGCGATTAATTGGGAATGAGCAGTTCTTC
TRBJ2-5 | TRBV30 | TRBD2 | once | CAATSGGRETQYF | TGTGCCGCCACTAGCGGGGGGAGGGAGACCCAGTACTTC
TRBJ2-1 | TRBV18 | TRBD2 | - | CASSPIVNSGGASYNEQFF | TGTGCCAGCTCACCAATAGTCAATAGCGGGGGGGCCTCCTACAATGAGCAGTTCTTC
TRBJ2-3 | TRBV27 | TRBD1 | - | CASSDRGTDTQYF | TGTGCCAGCAGTGACAGGGGAACAGATACGCAGTATTTT
TRBJ2-3 | TRBV7-3 | - | - | CASSQGVDTQYF | TGTGCCAGCAGCCAAGGGGTGGATACGCAGTATTTT
TRBJ2-1 | TRBV19 | - | - | CASSISGHLYNEQFF | TGTGCCAGTAGTATTTCAGGCCACCTCTACAATGAGCAGTTCTTC
TRBJ2-6 | TRBV7-6 | - | - | CASSSTVSGANVLTF | TGTGCCAGCAGCTCAACGGTCTCTGGGGCCAACGTCCTGACTTTC
TRBJ2-2 | TRBV4-1 | - | - | CASSQARGAVGTGELFF | TGCGCCAGCAGCCAAGCACGGGGGGCCGTCGGCACCGGGGAGCTGTTTTTT
TRBJ2-1 | TRBV28 | TRBD2 | - | CASSLGRYTGLAGPQFF | TGTGCCAGCAGTCTAGGGCGGTACACGGGACTAGCGGGGCCGCAGTTCTTC
TRBJ1-5 | TRBV28 | - | - | CASSFVAEGNQPQHF | TGTGCCAGCAGTTTTGTAGCAGAGGGCAATCAGCCCCAGCATTTT
TRBJ2-7 | TRBV6-5 | TRBD1 | many | CAITTGYNEQYF | TGTGCCATTACGACAGGGTACAACGAGCAGTACTTC
TRBJ1-1 | TRBV9 | TRBD1 | - | CASSAGGNTEAFF | TGTGCCAGCAGCGCAGGGGGGAACACTGAAGCTTTCTTT
TRBJ1-4 | TRBV5-1 | TRBD1 | - | CASSLETGRGEKLFF | TGCGCCAGCAGCTTGGAGACAGGGAGAGGGGAAAAACTGTTTTTT
TRBJ2-7 | TRBV6-4 | TRBD2 | - | CASSVPSSGSYEQYF | TGTGCCAGCAGTGTTCCCAGTAGCGGGAGCTACGAGCAGTACTTC
TRBJ1-2 | TRBV5-1 | TRBD1 | - | CASSTRTGTGNVHGYTF | TGCGCCAGCAGCACCCGGACCGGGACAGGGAACGTTCATGGCTACACCTTC
TRBJ1-5 | TRBV6-5 | - | - | CASSYSGQGGNQPQHF | TGTGCCAGCAGTTACTCGGGGCAGGGTGGCAATCAGCCCCAGCATTTT
TRBJ2-7 | TRBV5-1 | - | - | CASSLKGRSYNEQYF | TGCGCCAGCAGCTTAAAGGGGCGAAGTTATAACGAGCAGTACTTC
TRBJ2-3 | TRBV19 | TRBD1 | - | CASSTIDRDPDTQYF | TGTGCCAGTAGTACCATCGACAGGGACCCAGATACGCAGTATTTT
TRBJ2-7 | TRBV5-4 | TRBD2 | - | CASSYKGRASGSYEQYF | TGTGCCAGCAGCTACAAAGGGAGGGCTAGCGGGAGCTACGAGCAGTACTTC
TRBJ2-7 | TRBV5-6 | - | - | CASSLRPDEQYF | TGTGCCAGCAGCTTGCGTCCCGACGAGCAGTACTTC
TRBJ2-3 | TRBV5-1 | TRBD2 | - | CASSFYGGAADTQYF | TGCGCCAGCAGCTTTTACGGGGGGGCAGCAGATACGCAGTATTTT
TRBJ1-5 | TRBV4-1 | - | - | CASSQELVRGNSNQPQHF | TGCGCCAGCAGCCAAGAGCTCGTTAGGGGCAATAGCAATCAGCCCCAGCATTTT
TRBJ1-2 | TRBV24-1 | - | - | CATSDLRQGYGYTF | TGTGCCACCAGTGATTTGCGGCAGGGGTATGGCTACACCTTC
TRBJ1-1 | TRBV10-1 | TRBD1 | - | CASRPGTGGEAFF | TGCGCCAGCAGGCCAGGGACAGGGGGCGAAGCTTTCTTT
TRBJ2-2 | TRBV5-1 | TRBD1 | few | CASKNLGTGKTGELFF | TGCGCCAGTAAAAATCTCGGGACAGGGAAAACCGGGGAGCTGTTTTTT
TRBJ1-1 | TRBV27 | - | - | CASSLVGGGTTEAFF | TGTGCCAGCAGTTTAGTTGGGGGGGGGACGACTGAAGCTTTCTTT
TRBJ2-7 | TRBV6-5 | - | once | CASRERDYEQYF | TGTGCCAGCAGGGAGAGGGACTACGAGCAGTACTTC
TRBJ1-4 | TRBV7-2 | TRBD1 | - | CASSFGTGDEKLFF | TGTGCCAGCAGCTTCGGGACAGGGGATGAAAAACTGTTTTTT
TRBJ2-3 | TRBV5-1 | TRBD1 | - | CASSTGTVRGTDTQYF | TGCGCCAGCAGCACCGGGACAGTTAGGGGCACAGATACGCAGTATTTT
TRBJ2-5 | TRBV5-1 | TRBD1 | - | CASSLAKGGRETQYF | TGCGCCAGCAGCTTGGCAAAAGGGGGCAGGGAGACCCAGTACTTC
TRBJ1-5 | TRBV6-6 | - | once | CASSLKTLTGHRLQPQHF | TGTGCCAGCAGTCTCAAAACCCTCACGGGACATCGCCTTCAGCCCCAGCATTTT
TRBJ2-1 | TRBV5-1 | TRBD2 | - | CASSSNLAANEQFF | TGCGCCAGCAGCTCGAACCTAGCGGCTAATGAGCAGTTCTTC
TRBJ2-7 | TRBV7-2 | - | - | CASSFRGGPYEQYF | TGTGCCAGCAGCTTTAGGGGGGGACCCTACGAGCAGTACTTC
TRBJ2-1 | TRBV6-5 | - | - | CASSSVGYEQFF | TGTGCCAGCAGTTCTGTGGGCTATGAGCAGTTCTTC
TRBJ2-3 | TRBV7-3 | TRBD2 | - | CASSLSGSGRAKDTQYF | TGTGCCAGCAGCTTATCTGGTAGCGGGAGGGCCAAAGATACGCAGTATTTT
TRBJ1-1 | TRBV18 | - | - | CASSPNELNTEAFF | TGTGCCAGCTCACCAAACGAGTTGAACACTGAAGCTTTCTTT
TRBJ2-5 | TRBV7-2 | TRBD2 | - | CASSSTGASGGLYF | TGTGCCAGCAGCTCCACCGGGGCTAGCGGGGGGTTGTACTTC